This section outlines one T cell receptor beta chain sequence together with its context. Assay used: immunoSEQ multiplex PCR; TCRdb lists only in-frame clones, some missing. Of about 330,000 clones in the sample, about 90% were seen once. The data are from a study of blood T cell repertoires in COVID-19. About the study: Spain, Italy and the United States supplied samples that represented acute and convalescent COVID-19.

Germline V CDR1 and CDR2: LNHDA, SQIVND (reference sequence). Germline trimming cut 5 bases from V and 3 bases from J; bases unmatched to any gene: 9. CDR3 length equals 18 residues. V gene TRBV19 combines with J gene TRBJ2-1; 14 bases fit TRBD2. The clonotype was recovered from a man between 18 and 29 years old who had recovered from COVID-19. The sequenced sample was peripheral blood. This chain's CDR3 is CASSPRLAGGIIYNEQFF. CDR3 bases: TGTGCCAGTAGTCCCCGACTAGCGGGAGGGATCATCTACAATGAGCAGTTCTTC.